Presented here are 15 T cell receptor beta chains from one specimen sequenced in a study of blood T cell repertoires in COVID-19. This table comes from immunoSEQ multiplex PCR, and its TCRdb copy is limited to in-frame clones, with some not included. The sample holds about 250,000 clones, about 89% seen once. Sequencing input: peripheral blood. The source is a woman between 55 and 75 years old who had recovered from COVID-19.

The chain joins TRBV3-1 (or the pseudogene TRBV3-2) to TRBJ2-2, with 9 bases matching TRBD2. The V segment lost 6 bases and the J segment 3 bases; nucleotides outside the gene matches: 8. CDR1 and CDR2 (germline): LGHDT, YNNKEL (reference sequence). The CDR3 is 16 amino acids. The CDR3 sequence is CASSRSLAGHTGELFF. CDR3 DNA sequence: TGTGCCAGCAGTCGGAGCCTAGCGGGGCACACCGGGGAGCTGTTTTTT.

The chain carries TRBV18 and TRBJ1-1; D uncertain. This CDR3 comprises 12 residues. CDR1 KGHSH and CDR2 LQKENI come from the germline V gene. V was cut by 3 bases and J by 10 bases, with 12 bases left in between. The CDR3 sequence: CASSPSIDVAFF. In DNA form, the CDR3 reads TGTGCCAGCTCACCCTCTATCGATGTAGCTTTCTTT.

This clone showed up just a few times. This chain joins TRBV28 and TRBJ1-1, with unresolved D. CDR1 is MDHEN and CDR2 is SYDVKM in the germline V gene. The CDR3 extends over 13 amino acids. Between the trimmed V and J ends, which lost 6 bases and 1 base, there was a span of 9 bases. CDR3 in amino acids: CASRPRGNTEAFF. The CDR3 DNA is TGTGCCAGCAGGCCCCGGGGGAACACTGAAGCTTTCTTT.

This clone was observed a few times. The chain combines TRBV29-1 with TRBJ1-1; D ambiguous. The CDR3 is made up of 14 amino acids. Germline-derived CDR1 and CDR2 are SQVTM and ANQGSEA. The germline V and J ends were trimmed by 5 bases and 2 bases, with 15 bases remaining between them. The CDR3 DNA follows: TGCAGCGTTTTCCCCCGGCAGGTCAACACTGAAGCTTTCTTT. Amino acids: CSVFPRQVNTEAFF.

The CDR3 loop reads CASSLTKMTGSTEAFF. The CDR3 coding sequence is TGTGCCAGCAGCCTGACTAAGATGACAGGGTCCACTGAAGCTTTCTTT. The chain is built from TRBV7-2 and TRBJ1-1, with 7 bases matching TRBD1. The germline V gene encodes CDR1 SGHTA and CDR2 FQGNSA. Unmatched junction bases numbered 13, after V lost 5 bases and J lost 4 bases. This CDR3 region has 16 residues. Drawing the rest from reference TRBV7-2 and TRBJ1-1, the complete variable domain is GAGVSQSPSNKVTEKGKDVELRCDPISGHTALYWYRQSLGQGLEFLIYFQGNSAPDKSGLPSDRFSAERTGGSVSTLTIQRTQQEDSAVYLCASSLTKMTGSTEAFFGQGTRLTVV.

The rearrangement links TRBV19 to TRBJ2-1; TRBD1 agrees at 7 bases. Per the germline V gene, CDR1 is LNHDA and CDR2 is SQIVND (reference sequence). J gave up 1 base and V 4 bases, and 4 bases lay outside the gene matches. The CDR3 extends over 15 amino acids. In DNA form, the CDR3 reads TGTGCCAGTAGTACCCCGGGACAGTCCTACAATGAGCAGTTCTTC. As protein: CASSTPGQSYNEQFF.

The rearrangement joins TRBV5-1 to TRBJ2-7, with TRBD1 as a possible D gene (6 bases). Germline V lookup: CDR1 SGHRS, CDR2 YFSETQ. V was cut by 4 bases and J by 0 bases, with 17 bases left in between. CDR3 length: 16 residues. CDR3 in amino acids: CASSDATGLVSYEQYF. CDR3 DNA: TGCGCCAGCAGCGACGCCACAGGGCTTGTCTCCTACGAGCAGTACTTC.

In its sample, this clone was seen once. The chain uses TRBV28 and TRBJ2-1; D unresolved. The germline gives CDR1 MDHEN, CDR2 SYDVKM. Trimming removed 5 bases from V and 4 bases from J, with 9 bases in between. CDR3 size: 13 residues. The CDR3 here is CASSTATYNEQFF. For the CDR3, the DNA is TGTGCCAGCAGTACAGCTACTTACAATGAGCAGTTCTTC.

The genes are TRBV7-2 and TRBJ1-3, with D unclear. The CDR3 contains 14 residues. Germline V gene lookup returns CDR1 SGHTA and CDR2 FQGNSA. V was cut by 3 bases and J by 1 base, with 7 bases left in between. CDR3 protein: CASSFTLSGNTIYF. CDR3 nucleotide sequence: TGTGCCAGCAGCTTTACGCTATCTGGAAACACCATATATTTT.

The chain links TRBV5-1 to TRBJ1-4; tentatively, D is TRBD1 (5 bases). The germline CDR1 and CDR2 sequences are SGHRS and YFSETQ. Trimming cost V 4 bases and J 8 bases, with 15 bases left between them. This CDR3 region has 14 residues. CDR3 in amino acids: CASSVLGAGEKLFF. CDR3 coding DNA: TGCGCCAGCAGCGTGCTAGGGGCCGGGGAAAAACTGTTTTTT.

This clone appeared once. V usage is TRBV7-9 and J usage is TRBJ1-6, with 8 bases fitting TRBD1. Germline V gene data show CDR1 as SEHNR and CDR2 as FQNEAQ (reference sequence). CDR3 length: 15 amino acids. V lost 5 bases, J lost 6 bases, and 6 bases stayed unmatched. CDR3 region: CASSPRTGSNSPLHF. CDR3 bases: TGTGCCAGCAGCCCCCGGACAGGGAGTAATTCACCCCTCCACTTT.

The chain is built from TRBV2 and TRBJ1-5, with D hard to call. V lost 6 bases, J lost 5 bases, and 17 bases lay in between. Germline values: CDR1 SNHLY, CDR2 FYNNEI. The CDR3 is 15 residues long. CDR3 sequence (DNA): TGTGCCAGCAGCTCTGGGGAGTACGGATATCAGCCCCAGCATTTT. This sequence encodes CASSSGEYGYQPQHF.

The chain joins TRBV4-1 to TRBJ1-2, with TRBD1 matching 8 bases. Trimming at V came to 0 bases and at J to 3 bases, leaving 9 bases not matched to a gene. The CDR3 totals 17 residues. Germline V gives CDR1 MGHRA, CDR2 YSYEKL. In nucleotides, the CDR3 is TGCGCCAGCAGCCAAGATCTTGAACAGGGGGTATACTATGGCTACACCTTC. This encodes CASSQDLEQGVYYGYTF.

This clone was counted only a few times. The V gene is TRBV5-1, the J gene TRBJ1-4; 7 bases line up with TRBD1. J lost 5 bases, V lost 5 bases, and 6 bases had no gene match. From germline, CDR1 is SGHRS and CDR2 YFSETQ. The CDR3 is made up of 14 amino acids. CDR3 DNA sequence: TGCGCCAGCAGACGGACAGGAGACAATGAAAAACTGTTTTTT. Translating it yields CASRRTGDNEKLFF.

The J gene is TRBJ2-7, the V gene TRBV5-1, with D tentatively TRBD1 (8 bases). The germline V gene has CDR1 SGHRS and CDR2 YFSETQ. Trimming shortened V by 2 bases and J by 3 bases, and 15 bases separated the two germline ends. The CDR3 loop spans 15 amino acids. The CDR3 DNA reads TGCGCCAGCAGCTTTACAGGGGGGGAAGTCTACGAGCAGTACTTC. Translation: CASSFTGGEVYEQYF.